One and the same sample provided the 25 T cell receptor beta chains below, sequenced in a study of molecular identifiers for immune sequencing clone quantification. Each CDR3 protein gets one entry after TCRdb re-called the PCR reads with MiXCR. The repertoire has more than 550,000 distinct CDR3 sequences, 25% of them found once; the top ten carry about 0.8%. Sequenced: naive CD8+ T cells from blood, with Jurkat cell RNA spiked in. Subset given: FACS-sorted CD8+CD4-CCR7+CD45RA+ naive T cells. Receptor source: a human donor in good health. Some libraries in this study had Jurkat cell RNA spiked in.

This clonotype appeared many times. The V gene is TRBV27, the J gene TRBJ2-4; possible D gene TRBD2, 5 bases. The CDR3 runs to 14 residues. The V gene's germline CDR1 is MNHEY and CDR2 SMNVEV (reference sequence). With 5 bases removed from V and 0 bases from J, the gap between germline ends came to 8 bases. The CDR3 reads CASSPDLAKNIQYF. The CDR3 bases are TGTGCCAGCAGTCCGGACTTAGCCAAAAACATTCAGTACTTC.

This clonotype was found a few times. A much bigger clone sits one base away, suggesting this may be a read error. V usage is TRBV7-2 and J usage is TRBJ1-1; D is ambiguous. The CDR3 has 11 residues. Per the germline V gene, CDR1 is SGHTA and CDR2 is FQGNSA. Trimming cost V 7 bases and J 2 bases, with 5 bases left between them. CDR3 bases: TGTGCCAGCAAGATTAACACTGAAGCTTTCTTT. Its translation is CASKINTEAFF. Combining the CDR3 with reference TRBV7-2 and TRBJ1-1 gives the whole variable domain GAGVSQSPSNKVTEKGKDVELRCDPISGHTALYWYRQSLGQGLEFLIYFQGNSAPDKSGLPSDRFSAERTGGSVSTLTIQRTQQEDSAVYLCASKINTEAFFGQGTRLTVV.

With respect to this clonotype: A much bigger clone sits one base away, suggesting this may be a read error. The rearrangement links TRBV2 to TRBJ2-7; D not certain. This CDR3 spans 14 amino acids. The germline V and J ends were trimmed by 5 bases and 0 bases, with 11 bases remaining between them. Germline loops: CDR1 SNHLY, CDR2 FYNNEI. CDR3 amino acids: CASSNGLASYEQYF. The CDR3 nucleotides are TGTGCCAGCAGTAACGGCTTGGCCTCCTACGAGCAGTACTTC. The full variable domain, completed using reference TRBV2 and TRBJ2-7, is EPEVTQTPSHQVTQMGQEVILRCVPISNHLYFYWYRQILGQKVEFLVSFYNNEISEKSEIFDDQFSVERPDGSNFTLKIRSTKLEDSAMYFCASSNGLASYEQYFGPGTRLTVT.

A few counts support this clonotype. The chain links TRBV6-5 to TRBJ1-2; 8 nucleotides match TRBD1. The CDR3 is 16 amino acids. The trim removed 0 bases at V and 8 bases at J, leaving 11 bases unmatched. Per germline, CDR1 MNHEY and CDR2 SVGAGI. In nucleotides, the CDR3 is TGTGCCAGCAGTTACTCAAGGCCAGGGGGCCCCGGCGGCTACACCTTC. The encoded protein is CASSYSRPGGPGGYTF.

This clonotype was seen repeatedly, ten times or more. One base away lies a much larger clone, so this may be a sequencing read error. V usage is TRBV28 and J usage is TRBJ1-5; D call uncertain. Trimming pared 1 base from V and 0 bases from J, leaving 1 base between. Germline V gene sequence: CDR1 MDHEN, CDR2 SYDVKM. This CDR3 spans 13 amino acids. The CDR3 reads CASSLFSNQPQHF. The CDR3 DNA is TGTGCCAGCAGTTTATTTAGCAATCAGCCCCAGCATTTT.

The table lists this clonotype with many counts. This rearrangement joins TRBV4-3 to TRBJ2-3, with D tentatively TRBD2 (6 bases). Germline assignment: CDR1 LGHNA and CDR2 YSLEER. The CDR3 spans 15 residues. V gave up 3 bases and J gave up 0 bases, with 10 bases separating them. The CDR3 is CASSQLATSTDTQYF. The CDR3 DNA sequence: TGCGCCAGCAGCCAGCTAGCGACTAGCACAGATACGCAGTATTTT.

Concerning this clonotype: A much larger clone lies a single base off, so this may be a read error. V is TRBV5-1 and J is TRBJ2-7; D is perhaps TRBD1 (6 bases). Per the germline V gene, CDR1 is SGHRS and CDR2 is YFSETQ. The CDR3 is made up of 14 amino acids. CDR3 sequence: CASSSTTGINEQHF. The CDR3 DNA follows: TGCGCCAGCAGCTCGACTACAGGGATCAACGAGCAGCACTTC.

This clonotype was counted ten times or more. The V and J genes are TRBV2 and TRBJ1-5, with TRBD1 matching 8 bases. The CDR3 spans 14 residues. CDR1 and CDR2 from the germline V gene are SNHLY and FYNNEI. The V and J ends lost 6 bases and 4 bases, in that order; junction bases with no gene match: 5. The CDR3 DNA sequence: TGTGCCAGCAGGAGACAGGGGCCAAATCAGCCCCAGCATTTT. This translates into CASRRQGPNQPQHF.

This chain connects TRBV6-5 to TRBJ2-2; 7 bases fit TRBD1. The CDR3 has 17 amino acids. Unmatched junction bases numbered 12, after V lost 6 bases and J lost 2 bases. Germline values: CDR1 MNHEY, CDR2 SVGAGI. CDR3 sequence: CASSLQGQIINTGELFF. As DNA, the CDR3 is TGTGCCAGCAGCCTACAGGGACAGATTATAAACACCGGGGAGCTGTTTTTT.

The chain has TRBV18 and TRBJ2-1; 8 nucleotides line up with TRBD2. This CDR3 is built from 16 residues. Germline lookup yields CDR1 KGHSH and CDR2 LQKENI. Germline trimming cut 6 bases from V and 0 bases from J; bases unmatched to any gene: 7. The CDR3 DNA follows: TGTGCCAGCTCCCAGCGGGAGATAAGCTCCTACAATGAGCAGTTCTTC. As protein: CASSQREISSYNEQFF.

With regard to this clonotype: A much larger clonotype is one base distant, so this may be a read error. The chain is built from TRBV25-1 and TRBJ2-5; D remains ambiguous. With 1 base removed from V and 7 bases from J, the gap between germline ends came to 10 bases. CDR3 length: 13 amino acids. Germline V CDR1 and CDR2: MGHDK, SYGVNS. The CDR3 spells CASSESRLGTQYF. In DNA form, the CDR3 reads TGTGCCAGCAGTGAATCTAGGCTAGGGACCCAGTACTTC. The entire variable domain, with the rest obtained from reference TRBV25-1 and TRBJ2-5, is as follows: EADIYQTPRYLVIGTGKKITLECSQTMGHDKMYWYQQDPGMELHLIHYSYGVNSTEKGDLSSESTVSRIRTEHFPLTLESARPSHTSQYLCASSESRLGTQYFGPGTRLLVL.

This clonotype was picked up many times. The chain employs TRBV4-1 and TRBJ1-1; tentatively, D is TRBD1 (5 bases). The CDR3 runs to 15 residues. V was trimmed by 5 bases and J by 1 base, leaving 14 bases between them. Germline values: CDR1 MGHRA, CDR2 YSYEKL. CDR3 sequence: CASSSSRGTNTEAFF. In nucleotides, the CDR3 is TGCGCCAGCAGCTCCAGCCGGGGCACGAACACTGAAGCTTTCTTT.

Regarding this clonotype: A single base separates this from a much larger clone, so it may be a read error. The gene calls are TRBV7-6 and TRBJ2-3; D may be TRBD1 or TRBD2 (7 bases each). Germline V gene data show CDR1 as SGHVS and CDR2 as FNYEAQ. The CDR3 contains 18 residues. The CDR3 protein is CASSLGDYDRDYTGTQYF. In DNA form, the CDR3 reads TGTGCCAGCAGCTTAGGGGATTACGACAGGGACTACACAGGTACGCAGTATTTT.

About this clonotype itself: Being one base from a much bigger clone, this may be a read error. The chain employs TRBV5-6 and TRBJ2-7; D is unresolved. The germline gives CDR1 SGHDT, CDR2 YYEEEE. V shed 4 bases and J shed 0 bases, with 14 bases lying between them. CDR3 size: 15 residues. In DNA form, the CDR3 reads TGTGCCAGCAGCCTCTCCATCGGGTCCTCCTACGAGCAGTACTTC. This codes for CASSLSIGSSYEQYF.

This clonotype was seen more than once but under ten times. The chain employs TRBV2 and TRBJ1-4; TRBD1 aligns across 7 bases. From germline, CDR1 is SNHLY and CDR2 FYNNEI. The junction had 3 bases not matched to a gene; V was cut back by 6 bases and J by 5 bases. The CDR3 has 13 residues. The CDR3 nucleotides are TGTGCCAGCAGAGAGACAGGGAATGAAAAACTGTTTTTT. Its protein is CASRETGNEKLFF.

V gene TRBV6-5 combines with J gene TRBJ2-2; 11 bases agree with TRBD1. The V segment lost 2 bases and the J segment 7 bases; nucleotides outside the gene matches: 9. Germline CDR1 reads MNHEY; CDR2 reads SVGAGI. The CDR3 has 17 amino acids. This CDR3 reads CASSYLDRGPFVGELFF. CDR3 in DNA: TGTGCCAGCAGTTACCTGGACAGGGGGCCATTTGTCGGGGAGCTGTTTTTT.

This rearrangement joins TRBV11-2 to TRBJ2-1, with 9 bases aligning to TRBD2. The V gene's germline CDR1 is SGHAT and CDR2 FQNNGV. There are 15 residues in the CDR3. The V segment lost 2 bases and the J segment 4 bases; nucleotides outside the gene matches: 3. This CDR3 is CASSLTSGWYNEQFF. CDR3 nucleotide sequence: TGTGCCAGCAGCTTAACTAGCGGGTGGTACAATGAGCAGTTCTTC. Variable domain in full (rest from reference TRBV11-2 and TRBJ2-1): EAGVAQSPRYKIIEKRQSVAFWCNPISGHATLYWYQQILGQGPKLLIQFQNNGVVDDSQLPKDRFSAERLKGVDSTLKIQPAKLEDSAVYLCASSLTSGWYNEQFFGPGTRLTVL.

Of note for this clonotype: This could be a read error, since a much larger clone is one nucleotide away. The CDR3 DNA follows: TGTGCCAGCAGCACCTACTCGGGAGCGCACACCGGGGAGCTGTTTTTT. Protein product: CASSTYSGAHTGELFF. The rearrangement uses TRBV6-2 or TRBV6-3 and TRBJ2-2; possibly TRBD2 for D (6 bases). The V end lost 6 bases, the J end lost 3 bases, and 17 bases lay between the germline ends. This CDR3 has 16 amino acids. CDR1 MNHEY and CDR2 SVGEGT come from the germline V gene.

The gene calls are TRBV6-5 and TRBJ1-5; D is possibly TRBD1 (5 bases). With 7 bases removed from V and 0 bases from J, the gap between germline ends came to 13 bases. CDR1 MNHEY and CDR2 SVGAGI come from the germline V gene. This CDR3 has 15 amino acids. CDR3 sequence reads: CASTSGRGSNQPQHF. The CDR3 nucleotides are TGTGCCAGCACCTCGGGTAGGGGTAGCAATCAGCCCCAGCATTTT.

This clonotype was counted many times. The CDR3 region has the DNA TGTGCCAGCAGCACCGGAACGTATGGCTACACCTTC. It is translated as CASSTGTYGYTF. V and J are TRBV6-2 or TRBV6-3 and TRBJ1-2; D remains unclear. Deletions cut 6 bases from V and 5 bases from J, with 10 bases between. Germline-derived CDR1 and CDR2 are MNHEY and SVGEGT. This CDR3 has 12 amino acids.

For this clonotype: The junction differs from germline at one of its ends, possibly a read error. The chain is built from TRBV27 and TRBJ2-1; D is possibly TRBD1 (6 bases). Germline CDR1 is MNHEY and CDR2 is SMNVEV (reference sequence). CDR3 length: 14 residues. The CDR3 sequence: CASSFTGTPSEKFF. The CDR3 nucleotides are TGTGCCAGCAGTTTCACCGGGACACCAAGTGAGAAGTTCTTC.

A few counts support this clonotype. The chain joins TRBV10-2 to TRBJ1-1, with 8 bases lining up with TRBD1. Germline V gene lookup returns CDR1 WSHSY and CDR2 SAAADI. The V and J ends lost 3 bases and 7 bases, in that order; junction bases with no gene match: 4. This CDR3 comprises 13 residues. DNA for the CDR3: TGCGCCAGCAGTGAAGGGACAGGCCTTGAAGCTTTCTTT. Residues: CASSEGTGLEAFF.

This clonotype appeared many times. V and J are TRBV2 and TRBJ1-1; D ambiguous. Trimming stripped 5 bases from V and 5 bases from J, with 12 bases between. The CDR3 is 13 residues long. Looked up from germline, CDR1 is SNHLY and CDR2 is FYNNEI. CDR3 sequence reads: CASSTNLETEAFF. The CDR3 region has the DNA TGTGCCAGCAGTACGAATTTAGAGACTGAAGCTTTCTTT.

This clonotype appeared a few times. V usage is TRBV4-1 and J usage is TRBJ1-5; a weak D match, TRBD1 (5 bases). Germline CDR1 and CDR2: MGHRA and YSYEKL. V lost 0 bases and J lost 6, with 15 bases in between. This CDR3 region has 16 residues. The CDR3 reads CASSQEAGWLFQPQHF. The CDR3 nucleotides are TGCGCCAGCAGCCAAGAGGCAGGGTGGCTCTTTCAGCCCCAGCATTTT.

This clonotype has at least ten counts. This rearrangement joins TRBV7-9 to TRBJ2-5; perhaps TRBD2 as D (6 bases). The germline V and J ends were trimmed by 1 base and 1 base, with 10 bases remaining between them. Germline CDR1 and CDR2: SEHNR and FQNEAQ (reference sequence). The CDR3 runs 15 residues. Written as DNA, the CDR3 is TGTGCCAGCAGCTTAGTCGGCGGGGCCCAAGAGACCCAGTACTTC. This gives the protein CASSLVGGAQETQYF. The full variable domain, its missing parts supplied by reference TRBV7-9 and TRBJ2-5, is DTGVSQNPRHKITKRGQNVTFRCDPISEHNRLYWYRQTLGQGPEFLTYFQNEAQLEKSRLLSDRFSAERPKGSFSTLEIQRTEQGDSAMYLCASSLVGGAQETQYFGPGTRLLVL.